This T cell receptor (beta chain) emerged from a study of blood T cell repertoires in COVID-19. Study-level information: Acute and convalescent COVID-19 specimens originated in the United States, Italy and Spain. Nucleic acid was either cDNA or gDNA, and it came from T cells, B-cell-depleted T cells, or PBMCs.

Source study methods: Amplification of reference gene primers provided the estimated nucleated cell counts. Sequenced by immunoSEQ multiplex PCR; TCRdb stores in-frame clones only, minus some. V, J and clone size are taken as reported in that table, and D and trimming were inferred from the DNA itself. This sample has tens of thousands of clones, with 88% found just once. This clonotype was obtained from a woman between 45 and 60 years old with active or convalescent COVID-19. The sample consisted of peripheral blood.

CDR3 in amino acids: CAWSHIRGNYGYTF. The DNA for the CDR3 is TGTGCCTGGAGTCATATCAGGGGGAACTATGGCTACACCTTC. The chain combines TRBV30 with TRBJ1-2, with 7 nucleotides matching TRBD1. This CDR3 spans 14 amino acids. CDR1 and CDR2 from the germline V gene are GTSNPN and SVGIG (reference sequence). The J segment lost 2 bases and the V segment lost 2 bases, leaving 5 bases of the junction unmatched.